Listed below are T cell receptor beta chains from one sample, sequenced in a study of shared clonotypes between healthy human individuals. Profiled with immunoSEQ multiplex PCR; TCRdb holds only in-frame clones, not every one. The repertoire holds 2,500,000 or so clones, with around nine tenths as singletons. Specimen: naive CD4+ T cells sorted from blood. The receptors were gathered from a man aged 18 to 29 in good health. The CDR3 runs from the conserved cysteine through the conserved F or W. D genes are given only for firm matches. Clone size is shown for a subset of rows, as once, few, many or a class of expanded clone.

CDR3 DNA: TGTGCCAGCAGCCAGGGACAGCAATCGGGGGGCTACACCTTC
CDR3 protein: CASSQGQQSGGYTF
clone size: -
D gene: TRBD1
V gene: TRBV6-6
J gene: TRBJ1-2
CDR3 length: 14

CDR3 DNA: TGTGCCAGTAGTACGGGACAGGGAATCGAGCAGTACTTC
CDR3 protein: CASSTGQGIEQYF
clone size: once
D gene: TRBD1
V gene: TRBV19
J gene: TRBJ2-7
CDR3 length: 13

CDR3 DNA: TGTGCTAGTGGTCCCCACTACGGGGGTTCCTCCTACAATGAGCAGTTCTTC
CDR3 protein: CASGPHYGGSSYNEQFF
clone size: -
D gene: -
V gene: TRBV12-5
J gene: TRBJ2-1
CDR3 length: 17

CDR3 DNA: TGTGCCAGCAGCGTAAGAGGGGACAGTACTCCCGGGGAGCTGTTTTTT
CDR3 protein: CASSVRGDSTPGELFF
clone size: -
D gene: TRBD1
V gene: TRBV9
J gene: TRBJ2-2
CDR3 length: 16

CDR3 DNA: TGTGCCACCGGACAGGGCGGTGCACCCCTCCACTTT
CDR3 protein: CATGQGGAPLHF
clone size: few
D gene: TRBD1
V gene: TRBV6-5
J gene: TRBJ1-6
CDR3 length: 12

CDR3 DNA: TGTGCCAGCAGTGAAACTTTGAACTCAGGGGACGAGCAGTACTTC
CDR3 protein: CASSETLNSGDEQYF
clone size: -
D gene: -
V gene: TRBV25-1
J gene: TRBJ2-7
CDR3 length: 15

CDR3 DNA: TGTGCCAGTGGGGATTTGAATGAGCAGTTCTTC
CDR3 protein: CASGDLNEQFF
clone size: once
D gene: -
V gene: TRBV6-6
J gene: TRBJ2-1
CDR3 length: 11

CDR3 DNA: TGTGCCAGCAGTGCCCTCGAGGCCGGCCGAGGGCATTTT
CDR3 protein: CASSALEAGRGHF
clone size: -
D gene: -
V gene: TRBV2
J gene: TRBJ1-5
CDR3 length: 13

CDR3 DNA: TGTGCCAGCAGCTCAGACAGGGAATCACCCCTCCACTTT
CDR3 protein: CASSSDRESPLHF
clone size: -
D gene: TRBD1
V gene: TRBV7-2
J gene: TRBJ1-6
CDR3 length: 13

CDR3 DNA: TGTGCCTGGGTCCCGGGGGGAAACACCATATATTTT
CDR3 protein: CAWVPGGNTIYF
clone size: few
D gene: -
V gene: TRBV30
J gene: TRBJ1-3
CDR3 length: 12

CDR3 DNA: TGCGCCAGCAGCTTGCTAGGATTAGCGGGGCAGAGCTCCTACAATGAGCAGTTCTTC
CDR3 protein: CASSLLGLAGQSSYNEQFF
clone size: -
D gene: TRBD2
V gene: TRBV5-1
J gene: TRBJ2-1
CDR3 length: 19

CDR3 DNA: TGTGCCACCAGCAGAGATGCGGCTGGAGAGACCCAGTACTTC
CDR3 protein: CATSRDAAGETQYF
clone size: -
D gene: -
V gene: TRBV15
J gene: TRBJ2-5
CDR3 length: 14

CDR3 DNA: TGTGCCAGCAGCCCCACCGGGACCTGGAGTGAAAAACTGTTTTTT
CDR3 protein: CASSPTGTWSEKLFF
clone size: -
D gene: -
V gene: TRBV5-5
J gene: TRBJ1-4
CDR3 length: 15

CDR3 DNA: TGCAGTACTAACGGAGAGACCCAGTACTTC
CDR3 protein: CSTNGETQYF
clone size: -
D gene: -
V gene: TRBV20-1
J gene: TRBJ2-5
CDR3 length: 10

CDR3 DNA: TGCGCCAGCAGCCCGACGTCGACGGCCTCTGGGGCCAACGTCCTGACTTTC
CDR3 protein: CASSPTSTASGANVLTF
clone size: -
D gene: -
V gene: TRBV5-1
J gene: TRBJ2-6
CDR3 length: 17

CDR3 DNA: TGCGCCAGCAGCCAAGGGTTTGGAGGTTACGAGCAGTACTTC
CDR3 protein: CASSQGFGGYEQYF
clone size: -
D gene: -
V gene: TRBV4-3
J gene: TRBJ2-7
CDR3 length: 14

CDR3 DNA: TGCGCCAGCAGCCGCACAGGGGATTCGGACACTGAAGCTTTCTTT
CDR3 protein: CASSRTGDSDTEAFF
clone size: -
D gene: TRBD1
V gene: TRBV4-1
J gene: TRBJ1-1
CDR3 length: 15

CDR3 DNA: TGTGCCAGCAGTGAAAATGGTTCTGGGGAGGTGTTTTTT
CDR3 protein: CASSENGSGEVFF
clone size: -
D gene: -
V gene: TRBV2
J gene: TRBJ1-4
CDR3 length: 13

CDR3 DNA: TGTGCAAGTCGCTTAGTTCGGCTAAGCGGGGGGTGCACAGATACGCAGTATTTT
CDR3 protein: CASRLVRLSGGCTDTQYF
clone size: once
D gene: -
V gene: TRBV12-2
J gene: TRBJ2-3
CDR3 length: 18

CDR3 DNA: TGCGCCAGCAGCTTAGGACAGGGGGCATCGGAGACCCAGTACTTC
CDR3 protein: CASSLGQGASETQYF
clone size: -
D gene: TRBD1
V gene: TRBV5-1
J gene: TRBJ2-5
CDR3 length: 15

CDR3 DNA: TGTGCCAGCCGTTGGGGGGCCTCCTACAATGAGCAGTTCTTC
CDR3 protein: CASRWGASYNEQFF
clone size: -
D gene: -
V gene: TRBV28
J gene: TRBJ2-1
CDR3 length: 14

CDR3 DNA: TGTGCCACCAGCAGCGGGGAGACAGGGAGGACTGAAGCTTTCTTT
CDR3 protein: CATSSGETGRTEAFF
clone size: -
D gene: TRBD1
V gene: TRBV15
J gene: TRBJ1-1
CDR3 length: 15